Shown below are 6 T cell receptor beta chains from a single sample sequenced in a study of T-cell reconstitution after alpha-beta-depleted transplantation in children. As it was prepared, the TCRbeta library received unique molecular identifiers. TCRdb re-derived calls from the PCR reads in MiXCR, one entry per CDR3 protein. The sample lists about 540,000 distinct CDR3 sequences, around 17% seen once, with approximately 3% in the top ten. The sample consisted of PBMCs from the stem cell graft donor, taken from the stem cell graft. Source of these receptors: a human donor who donated a stem cell graft to a child with acute lymphoblastic leukemia.

This chain connects TRBV20-1 to TRBJ2-5; perhaps TRBD1 as D (5 bases). This CDR3 region has 15 residues. In germline, CDR1 is DFQATT, CDR2 SNEGSKA (reference sequence). The ends were cut back, 0 bases at V and 5 bases at J, with 16 bases in the middle. This CDR3 reads CSARDPRSKGETQYF. CDR3 in DNA: TGCAGTGCTAGAGATCCTCGCAGCAAGGGGGAGACCCAGTACTTC.

This clonotype has just a few counts. This chain uses TRBV20-1 with TRBJ1-1, with 9 bases aligning to TRBD1. The CDR3 sequence is 14 residues long. Germline V gene lookup returns CDR1 DFQATT and CDR2 SNEGSKA (reference sequence). The J segment lost 2 bases and the V segment lost 5 bases, leaving 6 bases of the junction unmatched. CDR3 DNA: TGCAGTGCTCCGATAACAGGGGGCAACACTGAAGCTTTCTTT. It specifies CSAPITGGNTEAFF.

This clonotype was picked up a small number of times. The chain is built from TRBV12-3 or TRBV12-4 and TRBJ2-1; D is uncertain. V lost 5 bases to trimming and J lost 2 bases, with 19 bases between them. There are 17 residues in the CDR3. The CDR3 bases are TGTGCCAGCAGTCCACTGCGGACCGGAGCTCCCTACAATGAGCAGTTCTTC. It is translated as CASSPLRTGAPYNEQFF.

The chain is built from TRBV12-3 or TRBV12-4 and TRBJ2-5; perhaps TRBD1 as D (6 bases). Trimming left V 6 bases short and J 5 bases short, with 16 bases between. CDR3 length: 14 residues. The CDR3: CASSGTGWGETQYF. The CDR3 nucleotides are TGTGCCAGCAGCGGAACAGGGTGGGGGGAGACCCAGTACTTC.

V is TRBV9 and J is TRBJ2-1, with TRBD2 matching 8 bases. Germline V CDR1 and CDR2: SGDLS, YYNGEE. V shed 6 bases and J 0 bases; nucleotides not matched to a gene: 5. CDR3 length: 15 amino acids. CDR3 region: CASTIAGSSYNEQFF. The DNA of the CDR3 is TGTGCCAGCACCATAGCGGGGAGCTCCTACAATGAGCAGTTCTTC.

The chain links TRBV5-1 to TRBJ2-1, with 11 bases identical to TRBD2. The CDR3 is 19 amino acids. The germline V gene has CDR1 SGHRS and CDR2 YFSETQ. Trimming removed 6 bases from V and 3 bases from J; junction bases left unmatched: 17. CDR3 protein: CASKLRLAGIIGVYNEQFF. The CDR3 coding sequence is TGCGCCAGCAAGTTGAGACTAGCGGGAATTATTGGCGTCTACAATGAGCAGTTCTTC.